This passage covers 27 T cell receptor beta chains from one sample sequenced in a study of identical twins. TCRdb re-called the 5' RACE reads with MiXCR, one entry per CDR3 protein. The sample has about 240,000 distinct CDR3 sequences; 7.5% are singletons. These data were likewise used in another study, on yellow fever vaccine responses in identical twins.

The specimen sequenced was CD8+ T cells sorted from blood. The receptor source for this set is a woman aged 18 to 35 in good health.

This clonotype was counted only a few times. CDR3 coding DNA: TGTGCCAGCAGTGAGCGGGAGTTGGGGAATGAGCAGTTCTTC. Translating it yields CASSERELGNEQFF. The V call is TRBV12-3 or TRBV12-4, the J call TRBJ2-1; 8 bases fit TRBD2. This CDR3 has 14 amino acids. With 5 bases clipped from V and 7 bases from J, the junction kept 7 bases outside the gene matches.

This clonotype has at least ten counts. The chain uses TRBV29-1 and TRBJ2-1; D remains unclear. From germline, CDR1 is SQVTM and CDR2 ANQGSEA. The CDR3 runs 13 residues. Trimming shortened V by 6 bases and J by 0 bases, and 9 bases separated the two germline ends. CDR3 bases: TGCAGCGTGGATGGGTTCTCCTACAATGAGCAGTTCTTC. Protein: CSVDGFSYNEQFF.

This clonotype was picked up a small number of times. This chain links TRBV3-1 with TRBJ2-7; TRBD1 or TRBD2 may be the D gene (6 bases each). Trimming left V 1 base short and J 5 bases short, with 12 bases between. This CDR3 is built from 14 residues. CDR1 and CDR2 (germline): LGHDT, YNNKEL (reference sequence). The CDR3 nucleotides are TGTGCCAGCAGCCAAGGCCAGGGGAGGAACGAGCAGTACGTC. Its translation is CASSQGQGRNEQYV.

There are a few counts of this clonotype. The gene calls are TRBV4-1 and TRBJ2-1; D remains unclear. This CDR3 has 11 amino acids. CDR1 and CDR2 (germline): MGHRA, YSYEKL. With 3 bases removed from V and 9 bases from J, the gap between germline ends came to 6 bases. The CDR3 sequence: CASSHRTEQFF. The CDR3 DNA reads TGCGCCAGCAGCCACAGAACTGAGCAGTTCTTC.

The chain couples TRBV28 to TRBJ2-1, with D tentatively TRBD1 or TRBD2 (5 bases each). V was shortened by 5 bases and J by 6 bases, with 17 bases between the two germline ends. The germline V gene has CDR1 MDHEN and CDR2 SYDVKM. CDR3 length: 15 residues. The CDR3 bases are TGTGCCAGCAGTGAACGGCCCCGTGGGACCAATGAGCAGTTCTTC. Translation: CASSERPRGTNEQFF.

The CDR3 here is CSASPSKGGEKLFF. The CDR3 DNA reads TGCAGTGCTAGCCCCAGCAAAGGAGGTGAAAAACTGTTTTTT. The genes are TRBV20-1 and TRBJ1-4; D is ambiguous. Germline V lookup: CDR1 DFQATT, CDR2 SNEGSKA (reference sequence). The CDR3 loop spans 14 amino acids. V lost 3 bases, J lost 7 bases, and 15 bases lay in between.

The rearrangement links TRBV20-1 to TRBJ1-2; no clear D. This CDR3 is 13 amino acids long. The V and J ends lost 8 bases and 3 bases respectively, with 16 bases between them. CDR1 is DFQATT, CDR2 SNEGSKA, per germline (reference sequence). Here the CDR3 DNA reads TGCAGTCCTCTGAACCGGGCAGACTATGGCTACACCTTC. This gives the protein CSPLNRADYGYTF.

This clonotype was detected many times. The rearrangement uses TRBV15 and TRBJ2-2; D is unclear. The CDR3 consists of 14 residues. The V gene lost 1 base and the J gene lost 6 bases, with 9 bases spanning the gap. The germline CDR1 and CDR2 sequences are LNHNV and YYDKDF (reference sequence). DNA for the CDR3: TGTGCCACCAGCAGAGGTTTAGACGCCGGGGAGCTGTTTTTT. Translation gives CATSRGLDAGELFF.

This clonotype appeared many times. The V gene is TRBV24-1, the J gene TRBJ2-1; D gene unclear. Trimming took off 3 bases at V and 0 bases at J, with 8 bases between the two ends. This CDR3 region has 15 residues. Per the germline V gene, CDR1 is KGHDR and CDR2 is SFDVKD. CDR3 sequence: CATSDPDSSYNEQFF. CDR3 sequence (DNA): TGTGCCACCAGTGATCCGGATAGCTCCTACAATGAGCAGTTCTTC.

This clonotype appeared a few times. The V call is TRBV21-1, the J call TRBJ2-2; the table names TRBD2, a call not compared with the DNA. TRBV21-1 is marked as a pseudogene. The CDR3 consists of 19 residues. The CDR3 DNA is TGTGCCAGCAGCAAAGATGGTCCAAGCGGGGGGTACAAATCCGGGGAGCTGTTTTTT. This translates into CASSKDGPSGGYKSGELFF.

This clonotype has at least ten counts. The chain carries TRBV7-9 and TRBJ1-4; D perhaps matches TRBD1 (5 bases). Trimming pared 1 base from V and 8 bases from J, leaving 8 bases between. Germline CDR1 and CDR2: SEHNR and FQNEAQ (reference sequence). The CDR3 loop spans 13 amino acids. CDR3 DNA: TGTGCCAGCAGCTTAGTTGGGGGAGAAAAACTGTTTTTT. Amino acids: CASSLVGGEKLFF.

This chain uses TRBV20-1 with TRBJ2-5, with 9 positions matching TRBD2. With V trimmed by 5 bases and J by 1 base, 2 bases remained unmatched. CDR1 is DFQATT, CDR2 SNEGSKA, per germline (reference sequence). This CDR3 is 13 amino acids long. CDR3 residues: CSALAGSQETQYF. As DNA, the CDR3 is TGCAGTGCTCTAGCGGGGAGCCAAGAGACCCAGTACTTC.

The V gene is TRBV10-1, the J gene TRBJ2-5, with 7 bases identical to TRBD1. Germline V gives CDR1 WNHNN, CDR2 SYGVQD (reference sequence). After removal of 6 bases from V and 5 bases from J, the junction contained 9 bases not matched to a gene. The CDR3 sequence is 14 residues long. CDR3: CASSPDRVGETQYF. Written as DNA, the CDR3 is TGCGCCAGCAGCCCCGACAGGGTCGGGGAGACCCAGTACTTC.

This clonotype was found many times. V is TRBV7-9 and J is TRBJ2-5; D possibly corresponds to TRBD1 (6 bases). The germline gives CDR1 SEHNR, CDR2 FQNEAQ (reference sequence). The V end lost 4 bases, the J end lost 0 bases, and 9 bases lay between the germline ends. The CDR3 has 14 residues. The CDR3 coding sequence is TGTGCCAGCAGCTCCCGGGACAACCAAGAGACCCAGTACTTC. The encoded protein is CASSSRDNQETQYF. Together with reference TRBV7-9 and TRBJ2-5, the CDR3 gives the full variable domain: DTGVSQNPRHKITKRGQNVTFRCDPISEHNRLYWYRQTLGQGPEFLTYFQNEAQLEKSRLLSDRFSAERPKGSFSTLEIQRTEQGDSAMYLCASSSRDNQETQYFGPGTRLLVL.

A few counts support this clonotype. This rearrangement joins TRBV7-9 to TRBJ2-1, with D perhaps TRBD2 (6 bases). CDR1 SEHNR and CDR2 FQNEAQ come from the germline V gene (reference sequence). The V end lost 6 bases, the J end lost 0 bases, and 15 bases lay between the germline ends. This CDR3 region has 16 residues. Here the CDR3 reads CASRGTGTPSYNEQFF. DNA for the CDR3: TGTGCCAGCAGGGGAACCGGGACTCCCTCCTACAATGAGCAGTTCTTC.

This clonotype was observed at least ten times. The V gene is TRBV6-5, the J gene TRBJ1-5, with D possibly matching TRBD1 (6 bases). The germline gives CDR1 MNHEY, CDR2 SVGAGI. The CDR3 totals 17 residues. The V gene lost 2 bases and the J gene lost 3 bases, with 17 bases spanning the gap. CDR3 coding DNA: TGTGCCAGCAGTTACGAGGTAGTAGGGGACACCAATCAGCCCCAGCATTTT. This encodes CASSYEVVGDTNQPQHF.

This chain connects TRBV6-5 to TRBJ2-7, with 8 bases matching TRBD1. V was clipped by 1 base and J by 6 bases; unmatched bases: 5. The CDR3 is 14 amino acids. Germline CDR1 and CDR2: MNHEY and SVGAGI. In DNA, the CDR3 is TGTGCCAGCAGTTACTATCCAGGGGGCCTCGAGCAGTACTTC. Translation: CASSYYPGGLEQYF.

This clonotype was observed many times. The chain employs TRBV29-1 and TRBJ1-2; TRBD1 aligns across 7 bases. Germline V gene sequence: CDR1 SQVTM, CDR2 ANQGSEA. The CDR3 extends over 14 amino acids. The J segment lost 7 bases and the V segment lost 0 bases, leaving 8 bases of the junction unmatched. The DNA of the CDR3 is TGCAGCGTTGAAGATCTAACAGGGGCTAGTGGCTACACCTTC. This gives the protein CSVEDLTGASGYTF.

This clonotype occurred many times. The V call is TRBV12-3 or TRBV12-4, the J call TRBJ1-1; no clear D gene. The CDR3 runs to 12 residues. The germline V and J ends were trimmed by 2 bases and 5 bases, with 6 bases remaining between them. CDR3 residues: CASSLLATEAFF. CDR3 nucleotide sequence: TGTGCCAGCAGTTTACTAGCAACTGAAGCTTTCTTT.

This clonotype was seen only a few times. The chain recombines TRBV11-3 with TRBJ2-1; 7 nucleotides line up with TRBD2. This CDR3 contains 17 residues. Germline CDR1 is SGHNT and CDR2 is YENEEA. The V and J ends lost 2 bases and 5 bases, in that order; junction bases with no gene match: 12. In DNA, the CDR3 is TGTGCCAGCAGCTTACCGTATGGGGGAGGGAATCACAATGAGCAGTTCTTC. The encoded protein is CASSLPYGGGNHNEQFF.

This clonotype was recorded many times. V usage is TRBV28 and J usage is TRBJ2-1; D is possibly TRBD1 or TRBD2 (7 bases each). Germline V gene lookup returns CDR1 MDHEN and CDR2 SYDVKM. The CDR3 runs to 18 residues. V was clipped by 4 bases and J by 0 bases, with 19 bases between them. This CDR3 is CASSSLRGGFSSYNEQFF. In nucleotides, the CDR3 is TGTGCCAGCAGTTCCCTCAGGGGGGGTTTTAGCTCCTACAATGAGCAGTTCTTC.

This clonotype was counted many times. The chain has TRBV9 and TRBJ2-3; 10 positions agree with TRBD2. This CDR3 region has 16 residues. The V gene's germline CDR1 is SGDLS and CDR2 YYNGEE. With 2 bases clipped from V and 1 base from J, the junction kept 4 bases outside the gene matches. The CDR3 DNA reads as TGTGCCAGCAGCGTCGCCACTAGCGGGGGCACAGATACGCAGTATTTT. This sequence encodes CASSVATSGGTDTQYF.

V gene TRBV12-3 or TRBV12-4 combines with J gene TRBJ2-7; TRBD2 matches 15 bases. V gave up 3 bases and J gave up 4 bases; unmatched junction bases: 1. CDR3 size: 15 residues. The CDR3 is CASSFGTSGRYEQYF. The CDR3 DNA sequence: TGTGCCAGCAGTTTTGGGACTAGCGGGAGGTACGAGCAGTACTTC.

This clonotype was observed at least ten times. The chain links TRBV28 to TRBJ2-1; 10 bases agree with TRBD2. Germline V gene sequence: CDR1 MDHEN, CDR2 SYDVKM. Germline trimming cut 8 bases from V and 5 bases from J; bases unmatched to any gene: 9. This CDR3 region has 15 residues. The CDR3 protein is CASSPRLAGNNEQFF. The CDR3 DNA is TGTGCCAGCTCCCCCCGACTAGCGGGTAACAATGAGCAGTTCTTC.

This clonotype was recorded at least ten times. The chain has TRBV6-5 and TRBJ2-1, with D maybe TRBD2 (5 bases). This CDR3 region has 15 residues. Germline assignment: CDR1 MNHEY and CDR2 SVGAGI. V was cut by 1 base and J by 3 bases, with 10 bases left in between. CDR3 coding DNA: TGTGCCAGCAGTTACTGGGAGCTCGGCTACAATGAGCAGTTCTTC. Protein sequence: CASSYWELGYNEQFF.

In its sample, this clonotype was seen a few times. V gene TRBV7-9 combines with J gene TRBJ2-7, with 8 bases fitting TRBD1. This CDR3 contains 14 residues. V gave up 5 bases and J gave up 2 bases; unmatched junction bases: 5. Looked up from germline, CDR1 is SEHNR and CDR2 is FQNEAQ (reference sequence). CDR3 nucleotides: TGTGCCAGCAGCCCAAGGACAGGGACCTACGAGCAGTACTTC. This codes for CASSPRTGTYEQYF.

This clonotype was found many times. V usage is TRBV14 and J usage is TRBJ2-1, with a weak D call TRBD2 (5 bases). Germline V lookup: CDR1 SGHDN, CDR2 FVKESK. V was shortened by 3 bases and J by 13 bases, with 10 bases between the two germline ends. The CDR3 is 11 residues long. The CDR3 DNA reads as TGTGCCAGCAGCCAGGGAGCATTCCAGTTCTTC. Translated: CASSQGAFQFF.